The 26 T cell receptor beta chains below all came from one sample that was sequenced in a study of beta chain features in type 1 diabetes. Isolated RNA was reverse transcribed in full, so expressed TCRB transcripts were sequenced. Only in-frame clones appear in the TCRdb table, and some are missing; sequencing was by immunoSEQ multiplex PCR. The sample shows approximately 250,000 clones, 7.5% to 10% of them seen only once. The sample consisted of naive CD4+ T cells from blood. These receptors were collected from a woman younger than 30 in good health.

V is TRBV19 and J is TRBJ2-6; 7 bases are shared with TRBD2. Trimming took 6 bases from V and 0 from J; bases not matched to a gene: 11. In germline, CDR1 is LNHDA, CDR2 SQIVND (reference sequence). This CDR3 spans 18 amino acids. DNA for the CDR3: TGTGCCAGTAGCCGAGTGGGGGGGGTCAGCTCTGGGGCCAACGTCCTGACTTTC. Translated: CASSRVGGVSSGANVLTF.

This CDR3 reads CASGFAPGGGYNEQFF. Here the CDR3 DNA reads TGTGCTAGTGGTTTCGCCCCTGGCGGGGGCTACAATGAGCAGTTCTTC. The genes are TRBV12-5 and TRBJ2-1; TRBD2 aligns across 7 bases. Germline V gene sequence: CDR1 LGHNT, CDR2 FRNRAP. The CDR3 totals 16 residues. With 3 bases clipped from V and 3 bases from J, the junction kept 8 bases outside the gene matches.

CDR3 protein: CASSLAGLLAGNYEQYF. For the CDR3, the DNA is TGCGCCAGCAGCTTGGCCGGATTACTAGCGGGAAACTACGAGCAGTACTTC. The V gene is TRBV5-1, the J gene TRBJ2-7, with 10 bases that match TRBD2. Germline assignment: CDR1 SGHRS and CDR2 YFSETQ. V dropped 0 bases and J dropped 3; count of bases not matched to a gene: 9. CDR3 length: 17 amino acids.

This clone showed up just a few times. J is TRBJ2-2 and V is TRBV5-6; weak D call: TRBD2 (6 bases). This CDR3 has 15 amino acids. Germline lookup yields CDR1 SGHDT and CDR2 YYEEEE. The V and J ends lost 6 bases and 6 bases respectively, with 18 bases between them. The CDR3 sequence is CASTPGGVGAGELFF. CDR3 sequence (DNA): TGTGCCAGCACCCCCGGAGGGGTCGGGGCCGGGGAGCTGTTTTTT.

This clone was recorded once. The V and J genes are TRBV9 and TRBJ2-5; perhaps TRBD2 as D (5 bases). V gave up 3 bases and J gave up 3 bases, with 12 bases separating them. The CDR3 covers 14 residues. CDR1 is SGDLS, CDR2 YYNGEE, per germline. The CDR3 nucleotides read TGTGCCAGCAGCGCCCGGGAATTCGAAGAGACCCAGTACTTC. It encodes CASSAREFEETQYF.

This clone was counted between two and nine times. The chain couples TRBV28 to TRBJ2-3, with 10 bases that match TRBD2. Germline V gene sequence: CDR1 MDHEN, CDR2 SYDVKM. Losses at the gene ends were 9 bases for V and 3 bases for J; bases not matched to a gene: 3. The CDR3 is 13 residues long. CDR3 in DNA: TGTGCCAGTAGCGGGGGGCCGACAGATACGCAGTATTTT. Protein sequence: CASSGGPTDTQYF.

The chain couples TRBV7-8 to TRBJ2-1; 7 positions match TRBD1. The CDR3 is 15 residues long. The germline gives CDR1 SGHVS, CDR2 FQNEAQ. Trimming removed 5 bases from V and 4 bases from J; junction bases left unmatched: 8. CDR3 sequence reads: CASSVRDRSYNEQFF. DNA for the CDR3: TGTGCCAGCAGCGTCCGGGACAGAAGTTACAATGAGCAGTTCTTC.

The chain couples TRBV10-3 to TRBJ1-4; D perhaps matches TRBD1 (5 bases). From germline, CDR1 is ENHRY and CDR2 SYGVKD. The CDR3 is 13 residues long. The germline V and J ends were trimmed by 5 bases and 5 bases, with 9 bases remaining between them. For the CDR3, the DNA is TGTGCCATCAGTCCGACAGAAAATGAAAAACTGTTTTTT. Encoded protein: CAISPTENEKLFF.

This clone was seen a handful of times. The chain couples TRBV7-2 to TRBJ2-2; 11 positions agree with TRBD1. CDR1 is SGHTA, CDR2 FQGNSA, per germline. V shed 5 bases and J 6 bases; nucleotides not matched to a gene: 11. This CDR3 spans 17 amino acids. CDR3 region: CASSPLFGTGGSGELFF. CDR3 DNA sequence: TGTGCCAGCAGCCCGCTGTTTGGGACAGGGGGATCCGGGGAGCTGTTTTTT.

This clone appeared a few times. V gene TRBV5-1 combines with J gene TRBJ2-3, with 7 bases fitting TRBD1. The CDR3 has 18 residues. The ends lost 3 bases at V and 0 bases at J; junction bases unmatched: 13. Per the germline V gene, CDR1 is SGHRS and CDR2 is YFSETQ. The DNA for the CDR3 is TGCGCCAGCAGCTCGCACCGCCGGGACAGCATTAGCACAGATACGCAGTATTTT. It specifies CASSSHRRDSISTDTQYF.

The chain employs TRBV7-3 and TRBJ2-2, with 8 bases that match TRBD1. The CDR3 is 15 amino acids. Trimming cost V 2 bases and J 6 bases; bases outside gene matches: 5. Germline V lookup: CDR1 SGHTA, CDR2 FQGTGA. Written as DNA, the CDR3 is TGTGCCAGCAGCTTATACAGGGGGAAGGCCGGGGAGCTGTTTTTT. It translates to CASSLYRGKAGELFF.

This clone was observed a handful of times. This chain connects TRBV29-1 to TRBJ2-7, with D tentatively TRBD2 (6 bases). Per the germline V gene, CDR1 is SQVTM and CDR2 is ANQGSEA. Between the trimmed V and J ends, which lost 7 bases and 2 bases, there was a span of 12 bases. The CDR3 loop spans 12 amino acids. The DNA of the CDR3 is TGCAGCGCCTTACTAGCCCCCTACGAGCAGTACTTC. This sequence encodes CSALLAPYEQYF.

The genes are TRBV11-1 and TRBJ2-1, with 8 bases aligning to TRBD2. Germline V CDR1 and CDR2: SGHAT, FQDESV (reference sequence). Losses at the gene ends were 2 bases for V and 1 base for J; bases not matched to a gene: 10. There are 18 residues in the CDR3. CDR3 sequence reads: CASSLIARGGRSYNEQFF. The CDR3 nucleotides are TGTGCCAGCAGCTTAATCGCCCGGGGGGGGAGATCCTACAATGAGCAGTTCTTC. The full variable domain, with the rest looked up from reference TRBV11-1 and TRBJ2-1, is EAEVAQSPRYKITEKSQAVAFWCDPISGHATLYWYRQILGQGPELLVQFQDESVVDDSQLPKDRFSAERLKGVDSTLKIQPAELGDSAMYLCASSLIARGGRSYNEQFFGPGTRLTVL.

This clone was seen a few times. The rearrangement uses TRBV29-1 and TRBJ2-2; D possibly corresponds to TRBD2 (5 bases). Germline assignment: CDR1 SQVTM and CDR2 ANQGSEA. This CDR3 contains 14 residues. Trimming stripped 5 bases from V and 0 bases from J, with 10 bases between. In DNA form, the CDR3 reads TGCAGCGTTTCTCGGGGAGCGAACACCGGGGAGCTGTTTTTT. Translated, it gives CSVSRGANTGELFF.

V usage is TRBV27 and J usage is TRBJ2-5; D not certain. The CDR3 runs 15 residues. V was pared by 0 bases and J by 2 bases, with 10 bases between. The V gene's germline CDR1 is MNHEY and CDR2 SMNVEV (reference sequence). The CDR3 DNA follows: TGTGCCAGCAGTTTATCGTTCCAGAGGCAAGAGACCCAGTACTTC. It yields the protein CASSLSFQRQETQYF.

This clone was observed a handful of times. This rearrangement joins TRBV5-1 to TRBJ1-1; tentatively, D is TRBD1 (5 bases). Trimming removed 0 bases from V and 1 base from J, with 13 bases in between. Per germline, CDR1 SGHRS and CDR2 YFSETQ. The CDR3 spans 16 residues. CDR3 in DNA: TGCGCCAGCAGCTTGGTTACTGGGGCTGCGAACACTGAAGCTTTCTTT. It yields the protein CASSLVTGAANTEAFF.

This clone has more than one count but fewer than ten. V usage is TRBV5-1 and J usage is TRBJ2-5, with 8 positions matching TRBD2. The CDR3 length is 15 residues. V dropped 4 bases and J dropped 3; count of bases not matched to a gene: 8. Germline V gene sequence: CDR1 SGHRS, CDR2 YFSETQ. The CDR3 bases are TGCGCCAGCAGCGTTCCCCGGGGGGGAGAAGAGACCCAGTACTTC. Amino acids: CASSVPRGGEETQYF.

The genes are TRBV11-1 and TRBJ2-1, with 11 positions matching TRBD1. J lost 5 bases, V lost 4 bases, and 4 bases had no gene match. CDR1 and CDR2 from the germline V gene are SGHAT and FQDESV (reference sequence). This CDR3 has 15 residues. This CDR3 reads CASSWTGGKDNEQFF. For the CDR3, the DNA is TGTGCCAGCAGCTGGACAGGGGGCAAGGACAATGAGCAGTTCTTC.

The rearrangement uses TRBV7-2 and TRBJ2-7; TRBD2 matches at 7 bases. In germline, CDR1 is SGHTA, CDR2 FQGNSA. The V and J ends lost 5 bases and 2 bases, in that order; junction bases with no gene match: 9. The length of the CDR3 is 15 residues. The CDR3 DNA is TGTGCCAGCAGCACCCAATCTAGCGGCCCCTACGAGCAGTACTTC. Protein product: CASSTQSSGPYEQYF.

Here the CDR3 reads CASGGSGETQYF. The CDR3 region has the DNA TGTGCCAGCGGGGGCAGCGGAGAGACCCAGTACTTC. V and J are TRBV14 and TRBJ2-5, with D possibly TRBD1 on 6 matching bases. V gave up 8 bases and J gave up 4 bases, with 11 bases separating them. Germline V gene sequence: CDR1 SGHDN, CDR2 FVKESK. The length of the CDR3 is 12 residues. The full variable domain, its missing parts supplied by reference TRBV14 and TRBJ2-5, is EAGVTQFPSHSVIEKGQTVTLRCDPISGHDNLYWYRRVMGKEIKFLLHFVKESKQDESGMPNNRFLAERTGGTYSTLKVQPAELEDSGVYFCASGGSGETQYFGPGTRLLVL.

The V gene is TRBV7-6, the J gene TRBJ2-1; D perhaps matches TRBD2 (6 bases). The CDR3 loop spans 14 amino acids. V dropped 3 bases and J dropped 2 bases, with 8 bases sitting between them. Germline CDR1 SGHVS, CDR2 FNYEAQ. CDR3 DNA: TGTGCCAGCAGCTTTGGGGGGACCTACAATGAGCAGTTCTTC. It translates to CASSFGGTYNEQFF.

The chain carries TRBV6-6 and TRBJ1-3; D is unresolved. V was clipped by 2 bases and J by 8 bases, with 7 bases between them. The CDR3 contains 12 residues. Germline CDR1 is MNHNY and CDR2 is SVGAGI (reference sequence). This CDR3 reads CASSYNSDTIYF. The CDR3 nucleotides are TGTGCCAGCAGTTACAACAGTGACACCATATATTTT.

This clone was seen more than once but under ten times. The chain couples TRBV30 to TRBJ1-1; D possibly corresponds to TRBD1 (6 bases). V was trimmed by 2 bases and J by 4 bases, leaving 14 bases between them. Looked up from germline, CDR1 is GTSNPN and CDR2 is SVGIG (reference sequence). This CDR3 region has 14 residues. CDR3 bases: TGTGCCTGGAGTTTGACAGGCGAGCGCACTGAAGCTTTCTTT. This encodes CAWSLTGERTEAFF.

The chain is built from TRBV28 and TRBJ2-5, with D perhaps matching TRBD2 (7 bases). The germline V gene encodes CDR1 MDHEN and CDR2 SYDVKM. With 2 bases removed from V and 5 bases from J, the gap between germline ends came to 15 bases. The CDR3 spans 15 residues. The CDR3 coding sequence is TGTGCCAGCAGTTTACCGGGGGGCGCTTCCGAGACCCAGTACTTC. It translates to CASSLPGGASETQYF.

The chain combines TRBV6-1 with TRBJ2-1; TRBD1 might be the D (6 bases). With 4 bases removed from V and 7 bases from J, the gap between germline ends came to 11 bases. The V gene's germline CDR1 is MNHNS and CDR2 SASEGT. The CDR3 is made up of 13 amino acids. The CDR3 here is CASSGQARNEQFF. CDR3 coding DNA: TGTGCCAGCAGTGGACAGGCTCGGAATGAGCAGTTCTTC.

The V and J genes are TRBV18 and TRBJ2-1, with a possible D match to TRBD2 (5 bases). Germline assignment: CDR1 KGHSH and CDR2 LQKENI. This CDR3 comprises 16 residues. V was pared by 3 bases and J by 0 bases, with 12 bases between. The CDR3: CASSPRPGSSYNEQFF. The CDR3 DNA reads as TGTGCCAGCTCACCTCGACCGGGGAGCTCCTACAATGAGCAGTTCTTC.